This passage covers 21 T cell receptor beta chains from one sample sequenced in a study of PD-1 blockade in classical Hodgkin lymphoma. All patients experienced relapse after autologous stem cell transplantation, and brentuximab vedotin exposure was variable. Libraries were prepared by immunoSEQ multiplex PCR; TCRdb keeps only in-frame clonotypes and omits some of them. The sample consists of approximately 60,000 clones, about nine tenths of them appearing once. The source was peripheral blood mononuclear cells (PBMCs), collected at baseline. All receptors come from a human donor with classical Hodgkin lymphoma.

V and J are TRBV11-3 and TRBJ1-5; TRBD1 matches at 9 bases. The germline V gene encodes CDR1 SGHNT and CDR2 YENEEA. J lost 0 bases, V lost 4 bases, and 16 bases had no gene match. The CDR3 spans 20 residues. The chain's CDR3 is CASSSTVSRDRVRSNQPQHF. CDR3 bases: TGTGCCAGCAGCTCTACTGTGTCCCGGGACAGGGTACGTAGCAATCAGCCCCAGCATTTT. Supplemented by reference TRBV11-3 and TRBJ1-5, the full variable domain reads EAGVVQSPRYKIIEKKQPVAFWCNPISGHNTLYWYLQNLGQGPELLIRYENEEAVDDSQLPKDRFSAERLKGVDSTLKIQPAELGDSAVYLCASSSTVSRDRVRSNQPQHFGDGTRLSIL.

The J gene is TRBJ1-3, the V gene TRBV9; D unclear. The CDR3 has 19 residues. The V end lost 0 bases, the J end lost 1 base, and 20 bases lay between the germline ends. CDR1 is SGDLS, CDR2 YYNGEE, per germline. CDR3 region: CASSVGGWWRRLSGNTIYF. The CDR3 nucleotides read TGTGCCAGCAGCGTAGGAGGATGGTGGAGACGACTATCTGGAAACACCATATATTTT.

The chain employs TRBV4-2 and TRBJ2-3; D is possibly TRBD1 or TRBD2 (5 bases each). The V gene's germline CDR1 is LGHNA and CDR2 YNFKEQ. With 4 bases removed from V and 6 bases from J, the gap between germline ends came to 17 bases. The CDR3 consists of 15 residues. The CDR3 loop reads CASSRGATPGDTQYF. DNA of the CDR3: TGTGCCAGCAGCCGAGGGGCTACCCCGGGGGATACGCAGTATTTT.

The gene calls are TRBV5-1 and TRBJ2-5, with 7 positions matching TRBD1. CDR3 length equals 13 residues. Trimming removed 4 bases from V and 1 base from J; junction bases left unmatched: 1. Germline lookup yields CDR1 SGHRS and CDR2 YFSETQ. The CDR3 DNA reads TGCGCCAGCAGCAGGGACAGCCAAGAGACCCAGTACTTC. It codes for CASSRDSQETQYF.

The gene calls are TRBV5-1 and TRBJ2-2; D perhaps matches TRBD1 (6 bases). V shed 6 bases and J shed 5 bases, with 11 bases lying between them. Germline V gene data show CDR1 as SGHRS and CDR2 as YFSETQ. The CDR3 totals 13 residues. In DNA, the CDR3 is TGCGCCAGCACGGCAGGGGATACCGGGGAGCTGTTTTTT. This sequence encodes CASTAGDTGELFF.

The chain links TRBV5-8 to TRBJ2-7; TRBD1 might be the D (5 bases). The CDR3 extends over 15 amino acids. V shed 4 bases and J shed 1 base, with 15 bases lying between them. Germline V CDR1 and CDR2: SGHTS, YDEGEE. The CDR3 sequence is CASSPPWGKSYEQYF. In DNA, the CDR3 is TGTGCCAGCAGCCCTCCATGGGGCAAATCCTACGAGCAGTACTTC.

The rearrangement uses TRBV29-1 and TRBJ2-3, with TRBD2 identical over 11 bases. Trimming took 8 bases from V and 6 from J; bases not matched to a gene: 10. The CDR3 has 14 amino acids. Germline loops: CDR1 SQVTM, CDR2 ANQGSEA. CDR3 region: CSSWGSGGADTQYF. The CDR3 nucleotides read TGCAGCTCTTGGGGTAGCGGGGGGGCGGATACGCAGTATTTT.

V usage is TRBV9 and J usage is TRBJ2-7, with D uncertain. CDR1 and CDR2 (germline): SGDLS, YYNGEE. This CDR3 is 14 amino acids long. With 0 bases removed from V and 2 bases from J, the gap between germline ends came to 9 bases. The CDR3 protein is CASSVDGNTYEQYF. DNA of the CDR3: TGTGCCAGCAGCGTAGATGGGAATACCTACGAGCAGTACTTC. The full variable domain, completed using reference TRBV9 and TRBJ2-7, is DSGVTQTPKHLITATGQRVTLRCSPRSGDLSVYWYQQSLDQGLQFLIQYYNGEERAKGNILERFSAQQFPDLHSELNLSSLELGDSALYFCASSVDGNTYEQYFGPGTRLTVT.

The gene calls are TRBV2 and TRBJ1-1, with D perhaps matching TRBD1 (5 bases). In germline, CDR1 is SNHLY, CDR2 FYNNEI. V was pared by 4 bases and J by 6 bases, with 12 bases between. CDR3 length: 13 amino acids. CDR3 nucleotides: TGTGCCAGCAGTGTAGGGTGGGGCGCTGAAGCTTTCTTT. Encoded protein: CASSVGWGAEAFF.

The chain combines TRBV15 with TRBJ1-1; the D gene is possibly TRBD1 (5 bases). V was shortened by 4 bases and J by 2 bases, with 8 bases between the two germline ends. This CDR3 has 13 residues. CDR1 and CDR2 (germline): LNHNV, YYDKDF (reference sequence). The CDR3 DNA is TGTGCCACCAGCATCGGGACCAACACTGAAGCTTTCTTT. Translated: CATSIGTNTEAFF.

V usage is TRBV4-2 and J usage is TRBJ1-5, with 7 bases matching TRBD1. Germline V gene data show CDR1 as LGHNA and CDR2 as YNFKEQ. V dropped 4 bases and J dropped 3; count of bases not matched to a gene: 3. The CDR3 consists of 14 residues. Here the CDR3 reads CASSLDRVNQPQHF. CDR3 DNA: TGTGCCAGCAGCCTTGACAGGGTCAATCAGCCCCAGCATTTT.

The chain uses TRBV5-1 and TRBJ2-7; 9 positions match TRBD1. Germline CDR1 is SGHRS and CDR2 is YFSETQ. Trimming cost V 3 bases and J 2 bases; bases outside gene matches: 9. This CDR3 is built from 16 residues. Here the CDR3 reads CASSSFMDRGPYEQYF. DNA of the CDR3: TGCGCCAGCAGCTCGTTCATGGACAGGGGTCCCTACGAGCAGTACTTC. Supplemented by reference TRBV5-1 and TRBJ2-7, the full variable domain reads KAGVTQTPRYLIKTRGQQVTLSCSPISGHRSVSWYQQTPGQGLQFLFEYFSETQRNKGNFPGRFSGRQFSNSRSEMNVSTLELGDSALYLCASSSFMDRGPYEQYFGPGTRLTVT.

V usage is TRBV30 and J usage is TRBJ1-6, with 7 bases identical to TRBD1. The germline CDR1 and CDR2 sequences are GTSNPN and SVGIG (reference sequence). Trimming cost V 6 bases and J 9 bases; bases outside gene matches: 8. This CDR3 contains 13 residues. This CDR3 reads CACTGTEVSPLHF. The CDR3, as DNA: TGTGCCTGTACCGGGACAGAAGTTTCACCCCTCCACTTT.

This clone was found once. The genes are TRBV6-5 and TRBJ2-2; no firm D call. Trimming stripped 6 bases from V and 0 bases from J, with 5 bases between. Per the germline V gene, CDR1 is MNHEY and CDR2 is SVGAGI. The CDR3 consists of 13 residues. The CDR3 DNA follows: TGTGCCAGCAGGGACCCGAACACCGGGGAGCTGTTTTTT. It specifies CASRDPNTGELFF.

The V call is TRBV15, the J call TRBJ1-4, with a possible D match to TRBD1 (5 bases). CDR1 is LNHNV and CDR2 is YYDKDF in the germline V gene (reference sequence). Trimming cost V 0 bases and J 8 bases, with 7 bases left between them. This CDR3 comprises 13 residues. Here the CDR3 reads CATSRDGAEKLFF. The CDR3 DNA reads TGTGCCACCAGCAGAGATGGGGCAGAAAAACTGTTTTTT.

CDR3 sequence reads: CASSLFGQTYEQYF. The DNA of the CDR3 is TGTGCCAGCAGTTTATTCGGACAGACCTACGAGCAGTACTTC. The V and J genes are TRBV27 and TRBJ2-7; tentatively, D is TRBD1 (6 bases). V dropped 1 base and J dropped 2 bases, with 9 bases sitting between them. CDR1 and CDR2 from the germline V gene are MNHEY and SMNVEV (reference sequence). The CDR3 covers 14 residues.

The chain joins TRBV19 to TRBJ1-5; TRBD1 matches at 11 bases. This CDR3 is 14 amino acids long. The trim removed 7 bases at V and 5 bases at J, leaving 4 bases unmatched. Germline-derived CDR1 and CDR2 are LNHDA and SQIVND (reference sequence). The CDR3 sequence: CASTPGQGDQPQHF. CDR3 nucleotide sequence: TGTGCCAGTACCCCGGGACAGGGGGATCAGCCCCAGCATTTT.

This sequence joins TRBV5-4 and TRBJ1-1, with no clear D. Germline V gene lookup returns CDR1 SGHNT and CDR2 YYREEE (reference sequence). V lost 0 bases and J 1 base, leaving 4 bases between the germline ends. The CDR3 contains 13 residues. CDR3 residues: CASSLAENTEAFF. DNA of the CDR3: TGTGCCAGCAGCTTGGCAGAGAACACTGAAGCTTTCTTT.

CDR3 residues: CASSLARGGQSRENTEAFF. The CDR3 region has the DNA TGTGCCAGCAGCTTAGCGCGTGGGGGACAGTCTAGGGAGAACACTGAAGCTTTCTTT. The chain employs TRBV7-8 and TRBJ1-1; 7 nucleotides match TRBD1. Trimming at V came to 0 bases and at J to 1 base, leaving 14 bases not matched to a gene. CDR1 and CDR2 (germline): SGHVS, FQNEAQ. The CDR3 length is 19 residues. The complete variable domain, with remaining parts taken from reference TRBV7-8 and TRBJ1-1, reads GAGVSQSPRYKVAKRGQDVALRCDPISGHVSLFWYQQALGQGPEFLTYFQNEAQLDKSGLPSDRFFAERPEGSVSTLKIQRTQQEDSAVYLCASSLARGGQSRENTEAFFGQGTRLTVV.

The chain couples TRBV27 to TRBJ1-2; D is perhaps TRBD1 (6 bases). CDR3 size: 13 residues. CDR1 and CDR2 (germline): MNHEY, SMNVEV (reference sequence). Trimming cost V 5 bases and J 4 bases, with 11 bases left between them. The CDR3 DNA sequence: TGTGCCAGCAGTCAGACAGGAGTCTATGGCTACACCTTC. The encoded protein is CASSQTGVYGYTF.

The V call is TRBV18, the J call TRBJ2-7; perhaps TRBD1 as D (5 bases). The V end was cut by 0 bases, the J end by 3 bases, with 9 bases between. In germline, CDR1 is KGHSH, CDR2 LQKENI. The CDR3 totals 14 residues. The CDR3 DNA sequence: TGTGCCAGCTCACCACCGTACAGGATCTACGAGCAGTACTTC. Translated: CASSPPYRIYEQYF.